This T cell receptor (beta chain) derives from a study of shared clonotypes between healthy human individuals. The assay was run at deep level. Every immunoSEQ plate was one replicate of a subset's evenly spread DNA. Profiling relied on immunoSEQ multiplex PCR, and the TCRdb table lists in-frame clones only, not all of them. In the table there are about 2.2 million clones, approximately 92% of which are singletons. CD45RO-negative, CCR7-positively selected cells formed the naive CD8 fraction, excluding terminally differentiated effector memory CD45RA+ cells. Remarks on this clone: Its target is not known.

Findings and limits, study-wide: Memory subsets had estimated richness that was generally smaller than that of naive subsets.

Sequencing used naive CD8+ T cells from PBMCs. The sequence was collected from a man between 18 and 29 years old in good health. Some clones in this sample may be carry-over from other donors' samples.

The CDR3 DNA reads as TGCGCCAGCGGGGCAGGAGGGGTCTACACTGAAGCTTTCTTT. It codes for CASGAGGVYTEAFF. This chain links TRBV10-2 with TRBJ1-1; D possibly corresponds to TRBD1 (5 bases). This CDR3 contains 14 residues. The V end lost 8 bases, the J end lost 3 bases, and 16 bases lay between the germline ends. Germline assignment: CDR1 WSHSY and CDR2 SAAADI.